These 24 T cell receptor beta chains were sequenced from one sample in a study of T cell repertoires in cytomegalovirus infection. From the reads, TCRdb called clonotypes with MiXCR, one entry per CDR3 protein. The sample carries about 160,000 distinct CDR3 sequences, 20% to 25% recorded once. These TCRs are of unknown antigen specificity. This specimen was CD8+ T cells from cultured PBMCs, taken from culture after CMV antigen stimulation. The receptors derive from a human donor in good health (CMV status not recorded). Some clones in this sample may be carry-over from other donors' samples.

This clonotype has only a few counts. The rearrangement joins TRBV12-3 or TRBV12-4 to TRBJ2-7; no clear D gene. Trimming shortened V by 3 bases and J by 5 bases, and 11 bases separated the two germline ends. The CDR3 loop spans 13 amino acids. The chain's CDR3 is CASSFSTADEQYF. The CDR3 DNA follows: TGTGCCAGCAGTTTTTCAACGGCTGACGAGCAGTACTTC.

The rearrangement joins TRBV29-1 to TRBJ1-5, with D possibly TRBD1 on 6 matching bases. In germline, CDR1 is SQVTM, CDR2 ANQGSEA. With 1 base removed from V and 6 bases from J, the gap between germline ends came to 13 bases. The CDR3 is 14 residues long. CDR3: CSVEASGAGQPQHF. Written as DNA, the CDR3 is TGCAGCGTTGAAGCGTCAGGGGCGGGTCAGCCCCAGCATTTT.

J is TRBJ2-7 and V is TRBV6-1; D perhaps matches TRBD2 (6 bases). From germline, CDR1 is MNHNS and CDR2 SASEGT. The V and J ends lost 3 bases and 0 bases respectively, with 12 bases between them. This CDR3 comprises 15 residues. The chain's CDR3 is CASSEETSSSYEQYF. CDR3 sequence (DNA): TGTGCCAGCAGTGAGGAAACTAGCTCCTCCTACGAGCAGTACTTC.

This chain connects TRBV7-2 to TRBJ2-1, with 8 nucleotides matching TRBD2. CDR1 is SGHTA, CDR2 FQGNSA, per germline. V shed 4 bases and J 7 bases; nucleotides not matched to a gene: 3. The CDR3 loop spans 13 amino acids. This chain's CDR3 is CASSSGGRNEQFF. The CDR3 nucleotides read TGTGCCAGCAGCTCGGGGGGGCGAAATGAGCAGTTCTTC.

The CDR3 nucleotides are TGTGCCAGCACTCGTGGGACCGCGAACACCGGGGAGCTGTTTTTT. Encoded protein: CASTRGTANTGELFF. The gene calls are TRBV7-8 and TRBJ2-2, with D tentatively TRBD1 or TRBD2 (5 bases each). CDR3 size: 15 residues. Trimming left V 7 bases short and J 0 bases short, with 12 bases between. The V gene's germline CDR1 is SGHVS and CDR2 FQNEAQ.

Only a few counts were recorded for this clonotype. The chain is built from TRBV4-1 and TRBJ2-1; D unclear. V lost 4 bases, J lost 10 bases, and 17 bases lay in between. This CDR3 has 14 amino acids. Germline V gives CDR1 MGHRA, CDR2 YSYEKL. In DNA, the CDR3 is TGCGCCAGCAGCCCTATGAGTTTGGGCCGGGAGCAGTTCTTC. Protein: CASSPMSLGREQFF.

This clonotype was recorded a few times. This chain connects TRBV27 to TRBJ2-2; unclear D gene. V was trimmed by 2 bases and J by 7 bases, leaving 14 bases between them. Germline CDR1 and CDR2: MNHEY and SMNVEV (reference sequence). The CDR3 has 15 residues. The CDR3 protein is CASSLRLAADGELFF. Here the CDR3 DNA reads TGTGCCAGCAGTTTAAGGCTTGCTGCGGACGGGGAGCTGTTTTTT.

In its sample, this clonotype was seen a few times. The chain carries TRBV6-2 or TRBV6-3 and TRBJ2-1; D gene ambiguous. Germline lookup yields CDR1 MNHEY and CDR2 SVGEGT. V gave up 6 bases and J gave up 4 bases, with 16 bases separating them. There are 15 residues in the CDR3. CDR3 protein: CASSSRLVGYNEQFF. CDR3 DNA: TGTGCCAGCAGCTCGAGGTTGGTGGGGTACAATGAGCAGTTCTTC.

This clonotype was counted between two and nine times. The rearrangement uses TRBV7-2 and TRBJ2-3; D not certain. This CDR3 contains 17 residues. V was trimmed by 3 bases and J by 3 bases, leaving 19 bases between them. Germline CDR1 SGHTA, CDR2 FQGNSA. The CDR3 nucleotides are TGTGCCAGCAGCTTTCGACCGATAGTATTGGATACAGATACGCAGTATTTT. This gives the protein CASSFRPIVLDTDTQYF.

This clonotype was seen more than once but under ten times. The chain joins TRBV7-2 to TRBJ2-7; 9 bases are a match to TRBD1. J lost 0 bases, V lost 6 bases, and 6 bases had no gene match. The germline gives CDR1 SGHTA, CDR2 FQGNSA. This CDR3 spans 15 amino acids. The CDR3 region has the DNA TGTGCCAGCAGTTCCCCGGACAGGGGCTCCTACGAGCAGTACTTC. Translation gives CASSSPDRGSYEQYF.

The gene calls are TRBV7-9 and TRBJ2-5; perhaps TRBD1 as D (5 bases). CDR3 size: 14 residues. V lost 1 base, J lost 1 base, and 7 bases lay in between. The germline V gene encodes CDR1 SEHNR and CDR2 FQNEAQ (reference sequence). The DNA for the CDR3 is TGTGCCAGCAGCTTAGGACAGCCCCAAGAGACCCAGTACTTC. The encoded protein is CASSLGQPQETQYF.

This clonotype was observed a few times. One end of the junction varies from germline; a read error may be responsible. The rearrangement joins TRBV15 to TRBJ1-5, with D possibly being TRBD1 (5 bases). Germline V gene sequence: CDR1 LNHNV, CDR2 YYDKDF (reference sequence). The CDR3 has 15 amino acids. CDR3 nucleotide sequence: TGTGCCACCAGCCTTGGACGGGACCGAAATCAGCTCCAGCATTTT. Encoded protein: CATSLGRDRNQLQHF.

This chain connects TRBV4-1 to TRBJ2-2, with 8 bases identical to TRBD1. The J segment lost 1 base and the V segment lost 0 bases, leaving 7 bases of the junction unmatched. Germline CDR1 and CDR2: MGHRA and YSYEKL. The CDR3 has 18 residues. The CDR3 nucleotides are TGCGCCAGCAGCCAAGAAACCTGGACAGGGTTGAACACCGGGGAGCTGTTTTTT. Translating it yields CASSQETWTGLNTGELFF.

The V gene is TRBV7-9, the J gene TRBJ2-3, with D maybe TRBD1 (6 bases). This CDR3 region has 16 residues. The V gene's germline CDR1 is SEHNR and CDR2 FQNEAQ (reference sequence). V lost 5 bases and J 3 bases, leaving 18 bases between the germline ends. The CDR3 nucleotides are TGTGCCAGCAGCCAACCGACAGGAGACCCAACAGATACGCAGTATTTT. This translates into CASSQPTGDPTDTQYF.

The V call is TRBV4-3, the J call TRBJ2-7; D is undetermined. Trimming stripped 4 bases from V and 0 bases from J, with 13 bases between. Germline CDR1 reads LGHNA; CDR2 reads YSLEER. The CDR3 extends over 15 amino acids. Here the CDR3 reads CASSPGPSDSYEQYF. The CDR3 coding sequence is TGCGCCAGCAGCCCCGGACCGTCGGACTCCTACGAGCAGTACTTC.

This chain uses TRBV7-9 with TRBJ2-7; D may match TRBD1 or TRBD2 (5 bases each). The CDR3 spans 12 residues. Per germline, CDR1 SEHNR and CDR2 FQNEAQ (reference sequence). V was pared by 4 bases and J by 7 bases, with 11 bases between. The CDR3 spells CASSWSEGEQYF. In nucleotides, the CDR3 is TGTGCCAGCAGCTGGTCCGAGGGGGAGCAGTACTTC.

This clonotype was detected a few times. The chain joins TRBV19 to TRBJ1-1; D is uncertain. Germline values: CDR1 LNHDA, CDR2 SQIVND (reference sequence). Trimming pared 3 bases from V and 0 bases from J, leaving 5 bases between. There are 13 residues in the CDR3. The CDR3 coding sequence is TGTGCCAGTAGTATGGGGTTGAACACTGAAGCTTTCTTT. It codes for CASSMGLNTEAFF.

The chain employs TRBV20-1 and TRBJ2-7; D not certain. Germline assignment: CDR1 DFQATT and CDR2 SNEGSKA (reference sequence). Deletions cut 0 bases from V and 6 bases from J, with 12 bases between. The CDR3 loop spans 13 amino acids. The CDR3: CSARDLWGTEQYF. As DNA, the CDR3 is TGCAGTGCTAGAGATCTGTGGGGAACCGAGCAGTACTTC.

This clonotype was detected a few times. V usage is TRBV11-2 and J usage is TRBJ2-7; 10 bases are shared with TRBD1. The germline CDR1 and CDR2 sequences are SGHAT and FQNNGV. V trimming: 0 bases; J trimming: 2 bases; junction bases outside the gene matches: 1. CDR3 length: 15 residues. The CDR3 DNA follows: TGTGCCAGCAGCTTAGAGGGGACAGGGGCCTACGAGCAGTACTTC. This gives the protein CASSLEGTGAYEQYF.

The chain uses TRBV19 and TRBJ2-1; D gene ambiguous. The CDR3 sequence is 16 residues long. V lost 2 bases and J lost 6, with 17 bases in between. CDR1 and CDR2 from the germline V gene are LNHDA and SQIVND (reference sequence). This CDR3 reads CASSITLKNPTNEQFF. DNA of the CDR3: TGTGCCAGTAGTATAACTCTCAAGAACCCTACCAATGAGCAGTTCTTC.

This sequence joins TRBV27 and TRBJ2-7; no clear D. Germline lookup yields CDR1 MNHEY and CDR2 SMNVEV (reference sequence). This CDR3 is built from 14 residues. The V gene lost 6 bases and the J gene lost 2 bases, with 14 bases spanning the gap. CDR3 DNA: TGTGCCAGCAGCCTGCTAGGAGCTACCTACGAGCAGTACTTC. Amino acid sequence: CASSLLGATYEQYF.

The chain combines TRBV6-8 with TRBJ2-2; D is unclear. This CDR3 contains 16 residues. Germline CDR1 and CDR2: MNHGY and SAAAGT. V lost 0 bases, J lost 1 base, and 9 bases lay in between. The CDR3 DNA reads as TGTGCCAGCAGTTACTCCCCGGACGGGAACACCGGGGAGCTGTTTTTT. Translated, it gives CASSYSPDGNTGELFF.

The J gene is TRBJ2-3, the V gene TRBV19; 8 nucleotides match TRBD1. This CDR3 contains 16 residues. The V gene's germline CDR1 is LNHDA and CDR2 SQIVND (reference sequence). V lost 6 bases, J lost 2 bases, and 10 bases stayed unmatched. DNA of the CDR3: TGTGCCAGTAGACGACAGGGGACGAAGGACACAGATACGCAGTATTTT. Translating gives CASRRQGTKDTDTQYF.

The genes are TRBV7-6 and TRBJ1-1; possibly TRBD1 for D (5 bases). There are 16 residues in the CDR3. Deletions cut 1 base from V and 0 bases from J, with 12 bases between. CDR1 is SGHVS and CDR2 is FNYEAQ in the germline V gene. The CDR3 spells CASSLETVYMNTEAFF. The CDR3 nucleotides are TGTGCCAGCAGCTTAGAGACAGTATACATGAACACTGAAGCTTTCTTT. Supplemented by reference TRBV7-6 and TRBJ1-1, the full variable domain reads GAGVSQSPRYKVTKRGQDVALRCDPISGHVSLYWYRQALGQGPEFLTYFNYEAQQDKSGLPNDRFSAERPEGSISTLTIQRTEQRDSAMYRCASSLETVYMNTEAFFGQGTRLTVV.